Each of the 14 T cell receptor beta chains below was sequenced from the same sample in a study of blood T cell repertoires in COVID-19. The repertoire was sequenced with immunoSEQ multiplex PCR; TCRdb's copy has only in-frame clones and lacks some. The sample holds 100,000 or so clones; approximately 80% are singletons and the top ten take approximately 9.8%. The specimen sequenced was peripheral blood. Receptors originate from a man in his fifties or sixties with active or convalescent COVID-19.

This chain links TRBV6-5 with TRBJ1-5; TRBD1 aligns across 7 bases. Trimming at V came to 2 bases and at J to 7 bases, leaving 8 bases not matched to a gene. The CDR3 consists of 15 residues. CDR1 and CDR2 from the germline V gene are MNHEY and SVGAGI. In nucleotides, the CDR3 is TGTGCCAGCAGTTACACCACAGGGGCGGACCAGCCCCAGCATTTT. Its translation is CASSYTTGADQPQHF.

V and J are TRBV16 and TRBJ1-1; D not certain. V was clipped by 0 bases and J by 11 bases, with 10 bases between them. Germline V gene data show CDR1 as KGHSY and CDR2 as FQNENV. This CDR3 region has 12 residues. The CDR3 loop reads CASSQSLGSAFF. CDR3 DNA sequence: TGTGCCAGCAGCCAATCGTTGGGCTCCGCTTTCTTT. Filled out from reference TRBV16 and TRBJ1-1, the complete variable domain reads GEEVAQTPKHLVRGEGQKAKLYCAPIKGHSYVFWYQQVLKNEFKFLISFQNENVFDETGMPKERFSAKCLPNSPCSLEIQATKLEDSAVYFCASSQSLGSAFFGQGTRLTVV.

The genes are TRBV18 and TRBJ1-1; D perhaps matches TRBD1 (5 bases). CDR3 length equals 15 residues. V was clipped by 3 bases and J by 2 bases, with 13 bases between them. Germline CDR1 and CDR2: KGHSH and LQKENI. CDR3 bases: TGTGCCAGCTCACCGGACAACAGGCGAAACACTGAAGCTTTCTTT. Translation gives CASSPDNRRNTEAFF.

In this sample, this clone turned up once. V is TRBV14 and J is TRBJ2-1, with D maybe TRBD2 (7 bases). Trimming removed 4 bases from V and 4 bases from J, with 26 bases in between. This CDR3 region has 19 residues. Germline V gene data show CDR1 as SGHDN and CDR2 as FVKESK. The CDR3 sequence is CASSPEGGEDFVNYNEQFF. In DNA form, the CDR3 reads TGTGCCAGCAGCCCCGAGGGGGGGGAAGACTTCGTCAATTACAATGAGCAGTTCTTC.

The CDR3 DNA sequence: TGTGCCAGCAGCCCATGGCGGAGGTCCTACAATGAGCAGTTCTTC. It translates to CASSPWRRSYNEQFF. The chain uses TRBV7-2 and TRBJ2-1; weak D call: TRBD2 (5 bases). Germline V gene sequence: CDR1 SGHTA, CDR2 FQGNSA. V was pared by 5 bases and J by 1 base, with 12 bases between. This CDR3 has 15 residues. Combining the CDR3 with reference TRBV7-2 and TRBJ2-1 gives the whole variable domain GAGVSQSPSNKVTEKGKDVELRCDPISGHTALYWYRQSLGQGLEFLIYFQGNSAPDKSGLPSDRFSAERTGGSVSTLTIQRTQQEDSAVYLCASSPWRRSYNEQFFGPGTRLTVL.

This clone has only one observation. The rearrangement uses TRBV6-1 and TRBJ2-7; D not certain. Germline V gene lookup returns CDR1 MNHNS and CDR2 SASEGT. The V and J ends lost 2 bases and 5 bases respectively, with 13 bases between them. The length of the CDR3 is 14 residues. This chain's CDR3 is CASSERPALDEQYV. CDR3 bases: TGTGCCAGCAGTGAACGTCCCGCCTTAGACGAGCAGTACGTC.

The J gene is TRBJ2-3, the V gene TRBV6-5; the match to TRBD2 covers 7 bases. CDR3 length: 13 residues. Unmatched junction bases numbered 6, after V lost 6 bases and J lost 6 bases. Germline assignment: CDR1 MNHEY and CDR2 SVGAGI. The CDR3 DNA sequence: TGTGCCAGCAGCCCCGGACTAGGTGATACGCAGTATTTT. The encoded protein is CASSPGLGDTQYF.

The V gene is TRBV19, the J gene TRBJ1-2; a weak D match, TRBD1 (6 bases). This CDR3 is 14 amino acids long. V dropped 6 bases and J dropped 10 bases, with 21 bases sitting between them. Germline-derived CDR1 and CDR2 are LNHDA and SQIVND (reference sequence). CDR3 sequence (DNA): TGTGCCAGTAGCCCACTAGGGACAATTAGGTTCTACACCTTC. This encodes CASSPLGTIRFYTF.

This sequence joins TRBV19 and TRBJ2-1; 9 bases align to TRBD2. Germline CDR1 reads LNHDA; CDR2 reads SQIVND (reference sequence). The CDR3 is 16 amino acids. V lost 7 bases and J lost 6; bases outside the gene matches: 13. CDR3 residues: CASKEREDSMSNEQFF. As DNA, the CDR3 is TGTGCCAGTAAGGAGCGGGAGGATTCCATGTCCAATGAGCAGTTCTTC.

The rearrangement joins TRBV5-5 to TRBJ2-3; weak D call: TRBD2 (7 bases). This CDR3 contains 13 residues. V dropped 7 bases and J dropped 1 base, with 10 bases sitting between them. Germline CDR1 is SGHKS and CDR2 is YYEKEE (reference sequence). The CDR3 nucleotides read TGTGCCAGCGGGGGGGGCGGCACAGATACGCAGTATTTT. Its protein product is CASGGGGTDTQYF.

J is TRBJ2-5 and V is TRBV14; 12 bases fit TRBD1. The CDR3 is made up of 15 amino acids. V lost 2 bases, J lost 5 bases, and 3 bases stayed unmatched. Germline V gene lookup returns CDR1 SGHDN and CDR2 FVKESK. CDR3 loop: CASSQRDRGLETQYF. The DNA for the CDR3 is TGTGCCAGCAGCCAAAGGGACAGGGGGCTTGAGACCCAGTACTTC.

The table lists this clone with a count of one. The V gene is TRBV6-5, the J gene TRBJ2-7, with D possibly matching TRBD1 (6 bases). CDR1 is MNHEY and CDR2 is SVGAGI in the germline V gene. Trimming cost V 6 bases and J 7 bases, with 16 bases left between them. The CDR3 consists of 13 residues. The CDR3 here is CASSQQGTREQYF. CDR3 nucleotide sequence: TGTGCCAGCAGCCAACAGGGTACGAGGGAGCAGTACTTC.

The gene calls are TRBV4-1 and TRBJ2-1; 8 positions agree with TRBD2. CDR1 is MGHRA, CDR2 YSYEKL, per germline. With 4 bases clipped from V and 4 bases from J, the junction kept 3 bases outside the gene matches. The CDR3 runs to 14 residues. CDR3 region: CASSLASGYNEQFF. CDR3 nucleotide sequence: TGCGCCAGCAGCCTGGCTAGCGGGTACAATGAGCAGTTCTTC.

CDR3 protein: CASRPQGATNEKLFF. In DNA form, the CDR3 reads TGTGCCAGCAGACCCCAGGGTGCTACTAATGAAAAACTGTTTTTT. The chain joins TRBV2 to TRBJ1-4; a weak D match, TRBD1 (5 bases). The CDR3 length is 15 residues. Trimming stripped 6 bases from V and 2 bases from J, with 13 bases between. Germline V gene sequence: CDR1 SNHLY, CDR2 FYNNEI.